This record covers a single TCR beta chain. This clonotype appeared a few times. Its antigen target is currently unknown. Base qualities are not at hand, and no much larger clone is one base apart. V lost 5 bases and J lost 1 base; the stretch between them is 12 bases long. The CDR1 and CDR2 encoded by the germline V gene (reference sequence) are SEHNR and FQNEAQ. The CDR3, from cysteine to phenylalanine, totals 14 residues. Left in the record is the CDR3 DNA by itself, 42 bases read in frame from the first base. This specimen's treatment or condition label, interpreted: live attenuated yellow fever vaccine strain. Two biological replicates of bulk PBMCs were collected at each blood-draw timepoint. A standard Ficoll-Paque protocol was used to isolate PBMCs from peripheral blood. TriZol was used to extract RNA from bulk PBMCs, CD4 and CD8 fractions, and dextramer-positive and dextramer-negative fractions.

This specimen comes from a study of T cells after yellow fever vaccination (dated by TCRdb to between 2018 and 2020). Looking at the study overall: Libraries from fractions with low cell numbers were prepared with the SMART-Seq v4 Ultra Low Input RNA kit. Bulk PBMC replicates and cell subsets were isolated from blood drawn at multiple timepoints before and after both primary and secondary immunization. The cohort comprised two healthy male donors, one aged 18 to 30 and one aged 30 to 39 years. To follow T-cell clones before and after both primary and booster YFV17D yellow fever vaccination, bulk TCR alpha and beta repertoires underwent longitudinal sequencing.

Synthesis of TCR cDNA relied on 5'RACE template switching, a step that introduced a universal primer site along with unique molecular identifiers. Priming of cDNA synthesis was performed from both the TCR alpha and TCR beta constant segments. Library amplification involved two PCR steps, and the second step added sample barcodes and sequencing adapters. Sequencing of the libraries was done on either Illumina HiSeq 2500 (2x100 bp) or NovaSeq (2x150 bp). The published analysis was carried out like this. MIGEC was used to demultiplex reads and collapse the reads into UMI consensus sequences, and MiXCR was used for V(D)J alignment. Vaccine-responding clonotypes were identified with edgeR using replicate PBMC samples, with FDR below 0.01 and a log2 fold change above 5 up to day 15 being required. Bulk clonotypes were assigned CD4 or CD8 identity according to which sequenced CD4 or CD8 repertoire held them at higher abundance. Using fastp at Q25 and MiXCR, TCRdb reprocessed the public reads and kept productive beta chains. Every distinct CDR3 protein forms one entry, paired with its most common genes and DNA. The V and J calls come from TCRdb's annotation, not from the publication. Across this sample there are around 350,000 distinct CDR3 sequences, with about 9.9% seen only once. The top ten clones comprise around 20% of the sample.

Beyond this particular receptor, the publication reports: A small fraction of clonotypes appeared in both the CD4 and CD8 compartments, likely as a result of convergent recombination. Because only a couple of donors were included in the study, the extent to which the findings can be generalized is limited. After the booster, most clones that had expanded after primary vaccination were detected again (approximately 97% of CD4 and roughly nine tenths of CD8), suggesting broad maintenance of memory. Because abundant contaminating clonotypes from the bulk population could be contained in FACS-sorted repertoires, computational filtering was required. Compared with the primary T-cell response, the secondary T-cell response was weaker but faster, peaking on day 5 rather than day 15.

The sequence was collected from a man between 18 and 29 years old who received the YFV17D yellow fever vaccine. Recombination joined TRBV7-9 with TRBJ2-7; the D segment could be TRBD1, given 6 matching bases. The source material was PBMCs, sampled on the day of the first yellow fever vaccination. The CDR3 has the sequence CASSLQGPSYEQYF. The sequence in DNA is TGTGCCAGCAGCCTACAGGGCCCGTCCTACGAGCAGTACTTC. Joined to the reference TRBV7-9 and TRBJ2-7 proteins, this CDR3 gives the full variable domain: DTGVSQNPRHKITKRGQNVTFRCDPISEHNRLYWYRQTLGQGPEFLTYFQNEAQLEKSRLLSDRFSAERPKGSFSTLEIQRTEQGDSAMYLCASSLQGPSYEQYFGPGTRLTVT.